One and the same sample provided the 18 T cell receptor beta chains below, sequenced in a study of shared clonotypes between healthy human individuals. Profiling relied on immunoSEQ multiplex PCR, and the TCRdb table lists in-frame clones only, not all of them. The table shows roughly 2.6 million clones, with roughly 92% occurring only once. The sequenced material came from naive CD4+ T cells sorted from blood. Subset specified: CD45RA+ positively selected. These receptor sequences come from a man between 18 and 35 years old in good health.

In its sample, this clone was seen once. The gene calls are TRBV18 and TRBJ2-1, with TRBD1 as a possible D gene (6 bases). The CDR3 totals 17 residues. V shed 4 bases and J shed 0 bases, with 16 bases lying between them. Germline V gene sequence: CDR1 KGHSH, CDR2 LQKENI. CDR3 nucleotide sequence: TGTGCCAGCTCACTGAGACAGGTCCCCAACTCCTACAATGAGCAGTTCTTC. Translated: CASSLRQVPNSYNEQFF.

In DNA form, the CDR3 reads TGTGCCAGCGATCTCCTTCCGGCTCAGGGCGGATCCGAGCAGTACTTC. Its protein product is CASDLLPAQGGSEQYF. The chain carries TRBV2 and TRBJ2-7; D is perhaps TRBD1 (5 bases). Germline CDR1 is SNHLY and CDR2 is FYNNEI. Trimming took 8 bases from V and 6 from J, leaving 26 bases between them. The CDR3 extends over 16 amino acids.

This chain uses TRBV4-1 with TRBJ2-3; 9 positions match TRBD2. J gave up 1 base and V 0 bases, and 5 bases lay outside the gene matches. The CDR3 has 17 residues. The germline V gene has CDR1 MGHRA and CDR2 YSYEKL. CDR3 bases: TGCGCCAGCAGCCAAGAAGTCGTAGCGGGGGGCACAGATACGCAGTATTTT. It is translated as CASSQEVVAGGTDTQYF.

The J gene is TRBJ1-1, the V gene TRBV28; D call uncertain. Germline lookup yields CDR1 MDHEN and CDR2 SYDVKM. The CDR3 length is 11 residues. Trimming shortened V by 6 bases and J by 11 bases, and 13 bases separated the two germline ends. CDR3 amino acids: CASSQTGMAFF. CDR3 DNA sequence: TGTGCCAGCAGCCAAACGGGGATGGCTTTCTTT.

As regards this clone: At the DNA level, this CDR3 is encoded by other sequences in the same sample as well. The chain combines TRBV9 with TRBJ2-1; 9 nucleotides match TRBD2. Germline CDR1 SGDLS, CDR2 YYNGEE. V lost 0 bases, J lost 5 bases, and 3 bases stayed unmatched. This CDR3 is built from 15 residues. The CDR3, as DNA: TGTGCCAGCAGCGTAGATAGCGGGGGAAACAATGAGCAGTTCTTC. Its translation is CASSVDSGGNNEQFF.

Of note for this clone: Within the sample, other DNA sequences also encode this same CDR3. This chain connects TRBV5-1 to TRBJ2-7, with a tentative D call TRBD1 (5 bases). The CDR3 is 13 residues long. V lost 0 bases and J lost 4, with 8 bases in between. CDR1 and CDR2 from the germline V gene are SGHRS and YFSETQ. CDR3 sequence: CASSLEGRYEQYF. The DNA for the CDR3 is TGCGCCAGCAGCTTGGAGGGGCGGTACGAGCAGTACTTC. Based on the CDR3 plus reference TRBV5-1 and TRBJ2-7, the full variable domain is KAGVTQTPRYLIKTRGQQVTLSCSPISGHRSVSWYQQTPGQGLQFLFEYFSETQRNKGNFPGRFSGRQFSNSRSEMNVSTLELGDSALYLCASSLEGRYEQYFGPGTRLTVT.

The genes are TRBV27 and TRBJ1-5; possibly TRBD1 for D (5 bases). The CDR3 loop spans 13 amino acids. Germline-derived CDR1 and CDR2 are MNHEY and SMNVEV (reference sequence). Between the trimmed V and J ends, which lost 5 bases and 4 bases, there was a span of 9 bases. CDR3 nucleotide sequence: TGTGCCAGCAGTCAGGGACGGAATCAGCCCCAGCATTTT. As protein: CASSQGRNQPQHF.

The V and J genes are TRBV18 and TRBJ1-4; D gene uncertain. From germline, CDR1 is KGHSH and CDR2 LQKENI. The CDR3 consists of 15 residues. V was cut by 4 bases and J by 0 bases, with 9 bases left in between. CDR3 DNA sequence: TGTGCCAGCTCACAGGCCGCTACAACTAATGAAAAACTGTTTTTT. Residues: CASSQAATTNEKLFF.

This clone was detected only once. The rearrangement uses TRBV7-9 and TRBJ2-1; TRBD2 aligns across 10 bases. This CDR3 has 16 amino acids. The J segment lost 4 bases and the V segment lost 5 bases, leaving 8 bases of the junction unmatched. Germline V gene sequence: CDR1 SEHNR, CDR2 FQNEAQ (reference sequence). The CDR3 DNA is TGTGCCAGCAGCCCCCGGACTAGCGGCGAATACAATGAGCAGTTCTTC. Its protein product is CASSPRTSGEYNEQFF. Filled out from reference TRBV7-9 and TRBJ2-1, the complete variable domain reads DTGVSQNPRHKITKRGQNVTFRCDPISEHNRLYWYRQTLGQGPEFLTYFQNEAQLEKSRLLSDRFSAERPKGSFSTLEIQRTEQGDSAMYLCASSPRTSGEYNEQFFGPGTRLTVL.

The chain recombines TRBV10-1 with TRBJ2-7; D not resolved. The CDR3 loop spans 13 amino acids. CDR1 is WNHNN, CDR2 SYGVQD, per germline (reference sequence). V dropped 1 base and J dropped 5 bases, with 9 bases sitting between them. The CDR3 loop reads CASSEFGFDEQYF. In nucleotides, the CDR3 is TGCGCCAGCAGTGAGTTCGGTTTCGACGAGCAGTACTTC.

This clone came up once. CDR3 amino acids: CASSSRRQGANSPLHF. The CDR3 nucleotides are TGTGCCAGCAGCTCCAGACGGCAGGGTGCTAATTCACCCCTCCACTTT. The chain employs TRBV7-2 and TRBJ1-6; D is perhaps TRBD1 (5 bases). Between the trimmed V and J ends, which lost 4 bases and 6 bases, there was a span of 16 bases. The CDR3 loop spans 16 amino acids. Germline values: CDR1 SGHTA, CDR2 FQGNSA.

In regard to this clone: The same CDR3 is also encoded by other DNA sequences in this sample. The chain uses TRBV6-5 and TRBJ1-2; D remains unclear. V lost 2 bases to trimming and J lost 2 bases, with 6 bases between them. In germline, CDR1 is MNHEY, CDR2 SVGAGI. The CDR3 is 13 amino acids. CDR3 region: CASSYDGNYGYTF. In nucleotides, the CDR3 is TGTGCCAGCAGTTACGACGGGAACTATGGCTACACCTTC.

This clone was counted a few times. The same CDR3 also results from other DNA sequences found in this sample. The rearrangement links TRBV28 to TRBJ1-1, with no clear D. CDR1 is MDHEN, CDR2 SYDVKM, per germline. The germline V and J ends were trimmed by 2 bases and 0 bases, with 7 bases remaining between them. This CDR3 region has 14 residues. CDR3 DNA: TGTGCCAGCAGTTTAGTACAGATGAACACTGAAGCTTTCTTT. It specifies CASSLVQMNTEAFF.

V usage is TRBV13 and J usage is TRBJ2-1; 10 bases align to TRBD1. With 5 bases clipped from V and 3 bases from J, the junction kept 4 bases outside the gene matches. In germline, CDR1 is PRHDT, CDR2 FYEKMQ (reference sequence). The CDR3 extends over 15 amino acids. DNA for the CDR3: TGTGCCAGCAGCAGGGGACAGGGGATCTACAATGAGCAGTTCTTC. It translates to CASSRGQGIYNEQFF.

This clone was seen a few times. V gene TRBV28 combines with J gene TRBJ1-5; the D is unclear. CDR1 is MDHEN, CDR2 SYDVKM, per germline. CDR3 length equals 15 residues. V lost 4 bases and J lost 2, with 12 bases in between. As DNA, the CDR3 is TGTGCCAGCAGTTCCGGTGTGGTAGGCAATCAGCCCCAGCATTTT. This sequence encodes CASSSGVVGNQPQHF.

The V gene is TRBV5-1, the J gene TRBJ2-2; D assignment may be TRBD1 or TRBD2 (5 bases each). This CDR3 spans 15 amino acids. CDR1 and CDR2 (germline): SGHRS, YFSETQ. V was trimmed by 4 bases and J by 2 bases, leaving 12 bases between them. The CDR3 sequence: CASSMGPQNTGELFF. The CDR3 region has the DNA TGCGCCAGCAGCATGGGACCACAAAACACCGGGGAGCTGTTTTTT. The full variable domain, rest sourced from reference TRBV5-1 and TRBJ2-2, is KAGVTQTPRYLIKTRGQQVTLSCSPISGHRSVSWYQQTPGQGLQFLFEYFSETQRNKGNFPGRFSGRQFSNSRSEMNVSTLELGDSALYLCASSMGPQNTGELFFGEGSRLTVL.

In this sample, this clone turned up a few times. The V and J genes are TRBV25-1 and TRBJ1-1, with D unresolved. This CDR3 has 13 residues. V was pared by 1 base and J by 6 bases, with 9 bases between. Germline V gives CDR1 MGHDK, CDR2 SYGVNS. In DNA, the CDR3 is TGTGCCAGCAGTGAATTTGGGGTTCCTGAAGCTTTCTTT. It translates to CASSEFGVPEAFF.

To note about this clone: This specimen includes other DNA sequences encoding the same CDR3. This rearrangement joins TRBV6-5 to TRBJ2-7; 9 nucleotides align to TRBD1. The germline V gene encodes CDR1 MNHEY and CDR2 SVGAGI. With 0 bases clipped from V and 7 bases from J, the junction kept 4 bases outside the gene matches. The CDR3 is made up of 14 amino acids. Here the CDR3 reads CASSYSGQGGEQYF. CDR3 sequence (DNA): TGTGCCAGCAGTTACTCGGGACAGGGTGGGGAGCAGTACTTC.